What follows are 8 T cell receptor beta chains derived from one specimen sequenced in a study of identical twins. One entry per CDR3 protein results from TCRdb running MiXCR on the 5' RACE reads. The data hold 150,000 or so distinct CDR3 sequences, with 3% to 4% observed a single time. Sequenced material: memory T cells sorted from blood. These receptors were taken from a man between 18 and 29 years old in good health.

This clonotype has ten or more counts. CDR3 sequence reads: CSAKGGLDGFETQYF. The DNA of the CDR3 is TGCAGTGCTAAGGGGGGTCTAGATGGGTTCGAGACCCAGTACTTC. The V call is TRBV20-1, the J call TRBJ2-5, with D perhaps given as TRBD1 or TRBD2 (6 bases each). Looked up from germline, CDR1 is DFQATT and CDR2 is SNEGSKA (reference sequence). V lost 4 bases, J lost 5 bases, and 20 bases lay in between. The CDR3 is made up of 15 amino acids.

The chain combines TRBV4-2 with TRBJ2-7, with D unresolved. Germline CDR1 and CDR2: LGHNA and YNFKEQ. This CDR3 has 15 amino acids. V lost 0 bases and J lost 0, with 9 bases in between. In DNA form, the CDR3 reads TGTGCCAGCAGCCAAGACCCTAGTCGCTCCTACGAGCAGTACTTC. Translation gives CASSQDPSRSYEQYF.

This clonotype was observed at least ten times. V is TRBV7-7 and J is TRBJ2-2; TRBD2 aligns across 8 bases. CDR1 is SSHAT and CDR2 is FNYEAQ in the germline V gene (reference sequence). The length of the CDR3 is 17 residues. J gave up 1 base and V 2 bases, and 6 bases lay outside the gene matches. The CDR3 protein is CASSLLEAGGNTGELFF. The CDR3 DNA follows: TGTGCCAGCAGCTTACTTGAGGCGGGAGGGAACACCGGGGAGCTGTTTTTT.

This clonotype came up a few times. V gene TRBV11-2 combines with J gene TRBJ2-2, with D tentatively TRBD2 (7 bases). There are 18 residues in the CDR3. Germline values: CDR1 SGHAT, CDR2 FQNNGV. V was pared by 5 bases and J by 3 bases, with 22 bases between. The CDR3 spells CASSPYAGAMEDTGELFF. CDR3 nucleotide sequence: TGTGCCAGCAGCCCCTATGCGGGGGCGATGGAGGACACCGGGGAGCTGTTTTTT.

This clonotype occurred many times. This chain joins TRBV5-1 and TRBJ2-3, with 9 bases that match TRBD2. Trimming took 7 bases from V and 0 from J; bases not matched to a gene: 6. The CDR3 totals 15 residues. In germline, CDR1 is SGHRS, CDR2 YFSETQ. DNA for the CDR3: TGCGCCAGCGTTACGACTAGCGGTAGCACAGATACGCAGTATTTT. This gives the protein CASVTTSGSTDTQYF.

This clonotype was seen more than once but under ten times. The chain couples TRBV4-3 to TRBJ2-5; no clear D gene. CDR3 length equals 15 residues. Trimming removed 1 base from V and 1 base from J, with 10 bases in between. Germline V gene lookup returns CDR1 LGHNA and CDR2 YSLEER. This CDR3 is CASSQGAAPQETQYF. In DNA form, the CDR3 reads TGCGCCAGCAGCCAAGGCGCGGCGCCCCAAGAGACCCAGTACTTC.

The chain employs TRBV7-2 and TRBJ1-5; 7 nucleotides line up with TRBD1. Per germline, CDR1 SGHTA and CDR2 FQGNSA. V shed 8 bases, J shed 1 base, and the junction held 8 bases outside the gene matches. The CDR3 extends over 15 amino acids. The CDR3 bases are TGTGCCAGCGCCCCGGGACAGTGGAGCAATCAGCCCCAGCATTTT. Translated, it gives CASAPGQWSNQPQHF.

This clonotype showed up many times. This chain joins TRBV7-9 and TRBJ2-2, with 9 bases aligning to TRBD2. Trimming took 3 bases from V and 1 from J; bases not matched to a gene: 6. This CDR3 is 17 amino acids long. The germline V gene has CDR1 SEHNR and CDR2 FQNEAQ (reference sequence). This CDR3 reads CASSLQGLALNTGELFF. CDR3 bases: TGTGCCAGCAGCTTGCAGGGACTAGCCCTGAACACCGGGGAGCTGTTTTTT.